This TCR beta chain came from a study of chemoradiotherapy in HPV16-positive cancers. The CDR3 totals 14 residues. Looked up from germline, CDR1 is SGHTS and CDR2 is YDEGEE. Trimming at V came to 5 bases and at J to 6 bases, leaving 5 bases not matched to a gene. The assay was immunoSEQ multiplex PCR, and TCRdb's table has in-frame clones only and misses some. The sample records 20,000 to 25,000 clones, roughly 95% being singletons. This TCR came from a human donor with HPV-associated anogenital cancer. The rearrangement uses TRBV5-8 and TRBJ1-5, with TRBD1 identical over 10 bases. The sample was acquired from a patient who underwent chemoradiotherapy. Written as DNA, the CDR3 is TGTGCCAGCAGTTACGGGACAGGGGTTCAGCCCCAGCATTTT. This codes for CASSYGTGVQPQHF.